This section outlines one TCR beta chain sequence together with its context. Profiled with immunoSEQ multiplex PCR; TCRdb holds only in-frame clones, not every one. The sample has about 320,000 clones; about 89% are singletons. The V gene lost 7 bases and the J gene lost 0 bases, with 7 bases spanning the gap. The CDR3 has 13 residues. In germline, CDR1 is SGHTA, CDR2 FQGNSA. Participants were aged 18 to 89 years, lived in 20 to 25 US areas, and enrolled virtually. Cohorts were assigned according to the clinical history that participants reported. Two negative PCRs, clearance, or symptom resolution characterized the recovered Cohort 3 donors. The data originate from a study of blood T cell repertoires in COVID-19. At the level of the study: From the United States, Italy and Spain came samples of acute and convalescent COVID-19.

The chain joins TRBV7-2 to TRBJ2-1, with D perhaps TRBD1 (5 bases). Sequencing was done on a sample of PBMCs or T cells enriched from blood (not recorded which). This clonotype was obtained from a man aged 55 to 70 who had recovered from COVID-19. The CDR3 bases are TGTGCCAGCATGGGGCCCTCCTACAATGAGCAGTTCTTC. Translation gives CASMGPSYNEQFF.